The 23 T cell receptor beta chains presented below share a single source sample, sequenced in a study of blood T cell repertoires in COVID-19. The protocol was immunoSEQ multiplex PCR, while the TCRdb copy is restricted to in-frame clones and leaves out a portion. The sample records approximately 300,000 clones, 87% being singletons. Sequencing was carried out using peripheral blood. The source of these receptors is a woman between 45 and 65 years old who had recovered from COVID-19.

This chain joins TRBV29-1 and TRBJ1-1, with D possibly TRBD1 on 6 matching bases. The V gene lost 5 bases and the J gene lost 2 bases, with 12 bases spanning the gap. Germline loops: CDR1 SQVTM, CDR2 ANQGSEA. The CDR3 is made up of 13 amino acids. The CDR3 DNA sequence: TGCAGCGTTACAGGGAACCCTAACACTGAAGCTTTCTTT. Its protein is CSVTGNPNTEAFF.

V usage is TRBV7-2 and J usage is TRBJ1-2; tentative D call: TRBD1 (5 bases). V shed 5 bases and J shed 4 bases, with 14 bases lying between them. CDR3 size: 14 residues. Germline V gene sequence: CDR1 SGHTA, CDR2 FQGNSA. CDR3 nucleotide sequence: TGTGCCAGCAGCCATGGTCAGGGAACCTATGGCTACACCTTC. It translates to CASSHGQGTYGYTF.

This clone was picked up one time. CDR3 nucleotides: TGTGCCAGCAGCTTAGCGATTCGTCTGGCGGGGGGGCCTCAGCATGAGCAGTTCTTC. Encoded protein: CASSLAIRLAGGPQHEQFF. The chain carries TRBV7-2 and TRBJ2-1, with TRBD2 matching over 9 bases. V was pared by 0 bases and J by 8 bases, with 17 bases of the junction left unmatched. The CDR3 is 19 residues long. Germline loops: CDR1 SGHTA, CDR2 FQGNSA.

The chain is built from TRBV6-2 or TRBV6-3 and TRBJ2-7; D is possibly TRBD2 (5 bases). Germline-derived CDR1 and CDR2 are MNHEY and SVGEGT. The CDR3 consists of 19 residues. Trimming took off 4 bases at V and 1 base at J, with 26 bases between the two ends. The CDR3 region is CASSSDPSTSGIRSYEQYF. CDR3 nucleotides: TGTGCCAGCAGTTCGGATCCTAGTACCTCGGGAATAAGATCCTACGAGCAGTACTTC.

The V call is TRBV6-1, the J call TRBJ2-7; 7 bases line up with TRBD1. The CDR3 extends over 16 amino acids. Germline-derived CDR1 and CDR2 are MNHNS and SASEGT. After removal of 1 base from V and 1 base from J, the junction contained 7 bases not matched to a gene. The CDR3 DNA follows: TGTGCCAGCAGTGAAGAGGGACAGTCGCCTTCCTACGAGCAGTACTTC. Its translation: CASSEEGQSPSYEQYF.

This chain uses TRBV3-1 (or the pseudogene TRBV3-2) with TRBJ1-2; TRBD1 is a possible D gene (6 bases). Per germline, CDR1 LGHDT and CDR2 YNNKEL (reference sequence). V dropped 2 bases and J dropped 4 bases, with 11 bases sitting between them. This CDR3 spans 14 amino acids. CDR3 nucleotide sequence: TGTGCCAGCAGCCAAAATCAAGGGGGCTATGGCTACACCTTC. Encoded protein: CASSQNQGGYGYTF.

The gene calls are TRBV6-2 or TRBV6-3 and TRBJ1-2; D possibly corresponds to TRBD1 (6 bases). The V gene's germline CDR1 is MNHEY and CDR2 SVGEGT. V lost 2 bases, J lost 3 bases, and 19 bases lay in between. The CDR3 consists of 17 residues. The CDR3 loop reads CASSYLRKGTGYYGYTF. In DNA form, the CDR3 reads TGTGCCAGCAGTTACCTCCGGAAGGGCACAGGGTACTATGGCTACACCTTC.

V is TRBV9 and J is TRBJ1-2; weak D call: TRBD1 (5 bases). V lost 6 bases, J lost 4 bases, and 13 bases lay in between. The V gene's germline CDR1 is SGDLS and CDR2 YYNGEE. CDR3 length equals 13 residues. The CDR3, as DNA: TGTGCCAGCATTGGGGGGGAACCCTATGGCTACACCTTC. Translated, it gives CASIGGEPYGYTF.

The chain links TRBV19 to TRBJ1-5; 7 bases are shared with TRBD1. Germline lookup yields CDR1 LNHDA and CDR2 SQIVND (reference sequence). This CDR3 is built from 13 residues. Trimming took 6 bases from V and 7 from J; bases not matched to a gene: 6. The CDR3 reads CASRVTGEQPQHF. CDR3 in DNA: TGTGCCAGTAGGGTAACAGGGGAACAGCCCCAGCATTTT.

The gene calls are TRBV24-1 and TRBJ2-7; D not certain. The V end was cut by 5 bases, the J end by 2 bases, with 12 bases between. The CDR3 spans 14 residues. The germline CDR1 and CDR2 sequences are KGHDR and SFDVKD. CDR3 nucleotide sequence: TGTGCCACCAGTGGAACGCAGAATACCTACGAGCAGTACTTC. Protein product: CATSGTQNTYEQYF.

The chain carries TRBV14 and TRBJ1-2; TRBD1 agrees at 8 bases. Trimming cost V 4 bases and J 3 bases; bases outside gene matches: 10. Looked up from germline, CDR1 is SGHDN and CDR2 is FVKESK. The length of the CDR3 is 16 residues. This chain's CDR3 is CASSPRQGANYYGYTF. CDR3 DNA sequence: TGTGCCAGCAGCCCTCGTCAGGGGGCAAATTACTATGGCTACACCTTC.

The chain employs TRBV6-4 and TRBJ1-6; no clear D. V was clipped by 6 bases and J by 0 bases, with 6 bases between them. Germline V gene sequence: CDR1 MRHNA, CDR2 SNTAGT. The CDR3 is 14 amino acids. CDR3 sequence: CASRESSYNSPLHF. The CDR3 nucleotides are TGTGCCAGCAGAGAGAGCTCCTATAATTCACCCCTCCACTTT.

J is TRBJ2-7 and V is TRBV19; a weak D match, TRBD1 (6 bases). This CDR3 has 13 amino acids. Between the trimmed V and J ends, which lost 5 bases and 0 bases, there was a span of 8 bases. Germline lookup yields CDR1 LNHDA and CDR2 SQIVND (reference sequence). The CDR3 region has the DNA TGTGCCAGTAGTTACAGGGTCTCCTACGAGCAGTACTTC. Translation gives CASSYRVSYEQYF.

The chain has TRBV10-3 and TRBJ2-1; 9 bases line up with TRBD2. This CDR3 spans 13 amino acids. The V gene end was trimmed by 7 bases and the J gene end by 9 bases; junction bases not matched to a gene: 7. Germline loops: CDR1 ENHRY, CDR2 SYGVKD. The CDR3 nucleotides are TGTGCCATCAACCAGCGGGAGGAATTTGAGCAGTTCTTC. Protein sequence: CAINQREEFEQFF.

The CDR3, as DNA: TGTGCCAGCAGCAACGTGGGGGAGGTATACAATGAGCAGTTCTTC. It specifies CASSNVGEVYNEQFF. The chain links TRBV21-1 to TRBJ2-1; the table assigns TRBD2, which was not confirmed against the DNA. TRBV21-1 is a known pseudogene. CDR3 length: 15 amino acids.

This clone was counted once. CDR3 protein: CASSEYRGAGYTF. For the CDR3, the DNA is TGTGCCAGCAGTGAATATCGAGGTGCTGGCTACACCTTC. The gene calls are TRBV25-1 and TRBJ1-2, with D uncertain. Deletions cut 0 bases from V and 7 bases from J, with 9 bases between. CDR1 and CDR2 from the germline V gene are MGHDK and SYGVNS. The length of the CDR3 is 13 residues.

For the CDR3, the DNA is TGTGCCAGCGTGTGGCGGGGGGCGGACGAGCAGTACTTC. This encodes CASVWRGADEQYF. The V and J genes are TRBV2 and TRBJ2-7, with 8 bases lining up with TRBD2. Trimming took 8 bases from V and 5 from J; bases not matched to a gene: 8. Per germline, CDR1 SNHLY and CDR2 FYNNEI. This CDR3 region has 13 residues.

The chain carries TRBV5-6 and TRBJ1-3, with 9 bases identical to TRBD1. Unmatched junction bases numbered 7, after V lost 4 bases and J lost 5 bases. Germline CDR1 and CDR2: SGHDT and YYEEEE. This CDR3 is 15 amino acids long. In DNA, the CDR3 is TGTGCCAGCAGCCGACAGGGACAGGGTAGAAACACCATATATTTT. It specifies CASSRQGQGRNTIYF.

This chain links TRBV7-2 with TRBJ1-1; 7 bases are shared with TRBD1. CDR3 size: 13 residues. CDR1 is SGHTA and CDR2 is FQGNSA in the germline V gene. J was trimmed by 3 bases and V by 3 bases; bases with no gene match: 1. This CDR3 is CASSFDRDTEAFF. The CDR3 coding sequence is TGTGCCAGCAGCTTTGACAGGGACACTGAAGCTTTCTTT. Drawing the rest from reference TRBV7-2 and TRBJ1-1, the complete variable domain is GAGVSQSPSNKVTEKGKDVELRCDPISGHTALYWYRQSLGQGLEFLIYFQGNSAPDKSGLPSDRFSAERTGGSVSTLTIQRTQQEDSAVYLCASSFDRDTEAFFGQGTRLTVV.

The chain couples TRBV5-1 to TRBJ2-6; D unresolved. The CDR3 runs 16 residues. V was pared by 2 bases and J by 4 bases, with 13 bases between. Germline V gene sequence: CDR1 SGHRS, CDR2 YFSETQ. The CDR3 DNA sequence: TGCGCCAGCAGCTTCGGAGCCGTAGCAGGGGCCAACGTCCTGACTTTC. Translation: CASSFGAVAGANVLTF.

In this sample, this clone turned up a few times. The gene calls are TRBV24-1 and TRBJ2-7; TRBD2 matches 11 bases. The length of the CDR3 is 14 residues. Germline CDR1 reads KGHDR; CDR2 reads SFDVKD. After removal of 4 bases from V and 8 bases from J, the junction contained 6 bases not matched to a gene. CDR3 in DNA: TGTGCCACCAGTGACCCGGGACTAGCGGATAAGCAGTACTTC. Translating gives CATSDPGLADKQYF.

The chain has TRBV30 and TRBJ2-7, with 9 bases aligning to TRBD1. The CDR3 is made up of 14 amino acids. Germline lookup yields CDR1 GTSNPN and CDR2 SVGIG (reference sequence). The V and J ends lost 7 bases and 3 bases, in that order; junction bases with no gene match: 10. The CDR3 sequence is CASNPTGGFYEQYF. The CDR3 bases are TGTGCCTCGAATCCGACAGGGGGATTCTACGAGCAGTACTTC.

This rearrangement joins TRBV7-9 to TRBJ1-1; 10 bases line up with TRBD1. The trim removed 11 bases at V and 3 bases at J, leaving 0 bases unmatched. CDR3 size: 11 residues. CDR1 and CDR2 (germline): SEHNR, FQNEAQ (reference sequence). The chain's CDR3 is CAGTGDTEAFF. The CDR3, as DNA: TGTGCCGGGACAGGGGACACTGAAGCTTTCTTT.